Here is one TCR beta chain with its context. These data come from a study of blood T cell repertoires in COVID-19. In the study overall: COVID-19 samples collected from the United States, Italy and Spain covered acute and convalescent phases. Nucleic acid was either cDNA or gDNA, and it came from T cells, B-cell-depleted T cells, or PBMCs.

The CDR3 contains 16 residues. V was shortened by 6 bases and J by 0 bases, with 14 bases between the two germline ends. CDR1 is MNHNS and CDR2 is SASEGT in the germline V gene. Authors' data handling: How many nucleated cells were present was estimated from reference gene primer amplification. Assay used: immunoSEQ multiplex PCR; TCRdb lists only in-frame clones, some missing. Clone size and the V and J calls come from that table; the DNA yielded D and trimming. The sample lists about 230,000 clones; roughly 80% were seen once. The receptor was derived from a woman aged 80 or older with acute or convalescent COVID-19. The sequenced material came from peripheral blood. This chain uses TRBV6-1 with TRBJ1-4; D may be TRBD1 (6 bases). This CDR3 reads CASREKQGATNEKLFF. The CDR3 DNA sequence: TGTGCCAGCAGAGAAAAACAGGGTGCAACTAATGAAAAACTGTTTTTT.